This T cell receptor beta chain was profiled in a study of blood T cell repertoires in COVID-19. Study context: In each case, the material was cDNA or gDNA derived from T cells, B-cell-depleted T cells, or PBMCs.

Trimming shortened V by 5 bases and J by 3 bases, and 10 bases separated the two germline ends. This CDR3 spans 13 amino acids. Germline loops: CDR1 LNHDA, CDR2 SQIVND (reference sequence). Produced via immunoSEQ multiplex PCR; TCRdb's table is partial and in-frame only. The table shows some 150,000 clones, with around nine tenths occurring only once. Sequenced: peripheral blood. The rearrangement uses TRBV19 and TRBJ1-1, with D possibly TRBD1 on 6 matching bases. This clonotype was obtained from a man aged 50 to 59 with active or convalescent COVID-19. Written as DNA, the CDR3 is TGTGCCAGTAGTTCGACAGGCGACACTGAAGCTTTCTTT. This encodes CASSSTGDTEAFF.